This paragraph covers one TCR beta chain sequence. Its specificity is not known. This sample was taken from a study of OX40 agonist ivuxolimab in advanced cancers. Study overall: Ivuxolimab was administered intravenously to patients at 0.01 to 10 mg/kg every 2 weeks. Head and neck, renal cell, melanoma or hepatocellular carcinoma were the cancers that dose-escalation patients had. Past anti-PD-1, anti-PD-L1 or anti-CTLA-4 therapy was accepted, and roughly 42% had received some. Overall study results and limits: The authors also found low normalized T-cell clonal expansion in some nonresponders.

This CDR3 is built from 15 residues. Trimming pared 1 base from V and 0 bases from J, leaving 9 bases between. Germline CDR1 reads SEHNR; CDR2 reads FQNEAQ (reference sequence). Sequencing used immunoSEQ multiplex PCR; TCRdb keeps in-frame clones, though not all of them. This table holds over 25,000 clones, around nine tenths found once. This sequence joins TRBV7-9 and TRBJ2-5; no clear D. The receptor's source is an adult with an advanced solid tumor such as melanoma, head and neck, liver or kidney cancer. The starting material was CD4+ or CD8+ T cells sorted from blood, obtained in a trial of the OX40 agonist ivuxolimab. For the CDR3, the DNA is TGTGCCAGCAGCTTAGTAGTGGCGTACCAAGAGACCCAGTACTTC. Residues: CASSLVVAYQETQYF. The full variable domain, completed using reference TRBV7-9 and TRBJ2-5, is DTGVSQNPRHKITKRGQNVTFRCDPISEHNRLYWYRQTLGQGPEFLTYFQNEAQLEKSRLLSDRFSAERPKGSFSTLEIQRTEQGDSAMYLCASSLVVAYQETQYFGPGTRLLVL.